This T cell receptor (beta chain) was sequenced in a study of CD4 and CD8 cells across lung adenocarcinoma regions. This clonotype showed up many times. The CDR3 totals 15 residues. Germline V gene data show CDR1 as SGHTA and CDR2 as FQGTGA. The V gene end was trimmed by 4 bases and the J gene end by 7 bases; junction bases not matched to a gene: 5. The patients had localized lung adenocarcinoma, a non-small cell subtype. TCRdb called the PCR reads again in MiXCR, with one record for every CDR3 protein. The table has roughly 7,000 distinct CDR3 sequences, around 48% seen once. The material sequenced was CD8+ T cells from the center of a lung tumor. This receptor was taken from a female donor with lung adenocarcinoma. The CD4 and CD8 labels of this study may be unreliable. This sequence joins TRBV7-3 and TRBJ2-2; TRBD1 agrees at 11 bases. This CDR3 is CASSSGQGAYGELFF. The CDR3 region has the DNA TGTGCCAGCAGCTCCGGACAGGGGGCCTACGGGGAGCTGTTTTTT.